Given below is one T cell receptor beta chain in context. Its antigen is unidentified. V gave up 2 bases and J gave up 3 bases, with 8 bases separating them. CDR1 and CDR2 (germline): MNHEY, SMNVEV (reference sequence). The CDR3 covers 13 residues. This sample is part of a study of tumor-infiltrating lymphocytes in localized non-small cell lung cancer. Repertoires were generated with immunoSEQ multiplex PCR, while TCRdb's copy carries only in-frame clones and drops some. Of about 16,000 clones detected, about four fifths appear once; the ten largest clones hold about 9.1%. General observations from the study: Compared with uninvolved lung, tumors showed higher T cell infiltration by TCRbeta sequencing.

The rearrangement joins TRBV27 to TRBJ2-7; D gene ambiguous. This TCR was recovered from a human donor with non-small cell lung cancer. Material for sequencing was lung tumor tissue. The CDR3 DNA reads as TGTGCCAGCAGTTTAAAGGGCAGCTACGAGCAGTACTTC. Translation gives CASSLKGSYEQYF.